One sample yielded the 22 T cell receptor beta chains listed below, sequenced in a study of shared clonotypes between healthy human individuals. Profiled with immunoSEQ multiplex PCR; TCRdb holds only in-frame clones, not every one. Counted here are around 1.6 million clones, 98% occurring once; the ten biggest clones make up roughly 0.42%. The sample taken for sequencing was naive CD4+ T cells sorted from blood. The subset is: CD45RA+ positively selected. These TCRs come from a young man in good health.

CDR3 sequence (DNA): TGCAGTGCTAGACTAAGCGAGGAGCTGTTTTTT. The encoded protein is CSARLSEELFF. This chain links TRBV20-1 with TRBJ2-2, with unresolved D. This CDR3 has 11 amino acids. Germline assignment: CDR1 DFQATT and CDR2 SNEGSKA (reference sequence). Trimming took 2 bases from V and 10 from J, leaving 8 bases between them.

The V call is TRBV30, the J call TRBJ1-2, with 9 bases that match TRBD1. V trimming: 8 bases; J trimming: 6 bases; junction bases outside the gene matches: 10. CDR3 size: 13 residues. Germline V gene lookup returns CDR1 GTSNPN and CDR2 SVGIG (reference sequence). The CDR3 bases are TGTGCCAGGAACACCCGGGACAGGGATGGCTACACCTTC. Its protein product is CARNTRDRDGYTF.

The chain joins TRBV28 to TRBJ2-2; D not resolved. V lost 11 bases and J lost 2, with 15 bases in between. The CDR3 runs to 14 residues. Per the germline V gene, CDR1 is MDHEN and CDR2 is SYDVKM. This CDR3 reads CALRSGVNTGELFF. In DNA, the CDR3 is TGTGCCCTTCGGTCCGGCGTTAACACCGGGGAGCTGTTTTTT.

The chain combines TRBV7-2 with TRBJ2-3, with TRBD2 identical over 7 bases. Germline lookup yields CDR1 SGHTA and CDR2 FQGNSA. The CDR3 spans 15 residues. The junction had 3 bases not matched to a gene; V was cut back by 1 base and J by 2 bases. The CDR3 DNA reads TGTGCCAGCAGCTTAGGAGCGGGGCTCACAGATACGCAGTATTTT. Protein sequence: CASSLGAGLTDTQYF.

CDR3 amino acids: CASSLDRGNEQYF. The CDR3 nucleotides read TGTGCCAGCAGCCTGGACAGGGGGAACGAGCAGTACTTC. V and J are TRBV5-6 and TRBJ2-7; 10 nucleotides agree with TRBD1. Trimming cost V 4 bases and J 5 bases; bases outside gene matches: 3. The CDR3 is made up of 13 amino acids. Germline V gene lookup returns CDR1 SGHDT and CDR2 YYEEEE.

Remarks on this clone: Other DNA sequences in this sample translate to the same CDR3. The CDR3 DNA follows: TGTGCCTCCAGGGGGACGGTCTATGGCTACACCTTC. Its translation is CASRGTVYGYTF. The chain has TRBV19 and TRBJ1-2; TRBD1 matches 7 bases. CDR1 is LNHDA and CDR2 is SQIVND in the germline V gene (reference sequence). The junction had 7 bases not matched to a gene; V was cut back by 11 bases and J by 4 bases. The CDR3 sequence is 12 residues long.

The rearrangement links TRBV6-1 to TRBJ2-1, with 8 bases aligning to TRBD2. CDR1 and CDR2 from the germline V gene are MNHNS and SASEGT. The V gene end was trimmed by 4 bases and the J gene end by 4 bases; junction bases not matched to a gene: 9. The CDR3 runs to 16 residues. The CDR3 DNA reads TGTGCCAGCAGTGGCTCAACTAGCGGCTTTTACAATGAGCAGTTCTTC. Protein sequence: CASSGSTSGFYNEQFF.

This chain connects TRBV4-1 to TRBJ2-3; tentatively, D is TRBD2 (7 bases). The germline V gene has CDR1 MGHRA and CDR2 YSYEKL. V was cut by 1 base and J by 4 bases, with 15 bases left in between. The CDR3 length is 16 residues. CDR3 region: CASSQVRGAVSDTQYF. CDR3 nucleotide sequence: TGCGCCAGCAGCCAAGTCCGGGGGGCTGTATCAGATACGCAGTATTTT.

J is TRBJ2-1 and V is TRBV29-1; either TRBD1 or TRBD2 may supply D (5 bases each). The ends were cut back, 7 bases at V and 0 bases at J, with 28 bases in the middle. Per germline, CDR1 SQVTM and CDR2 ANQGSEA. The CDR3 is made up of 19 amino acids. As DNA, the CDR3 is TGCAGCGGCCAAGGGGCGGGTGGAAGGCTACCTTACTCCTACAATGAGCAGTTCTTC. Residues: CSGQGAGGRLPYSYNEQFF.

V usage is TRBV18 and J usage is TRBJ2-3; D assignment may be TRBD1 or TRBD2 (5 bases each). Trimming took 4 bases from V and 10 from J, leaving 24 bases between them. The CDR3 spans 16 residues. Germline assignment: CDR1 KGHSH and CDR2 LQKENI. The CDR3, as DNA: TGTGCCAGCTCACGGAGCCTCCGGGACGGACTCTTCCCGCAGTATTTT. Amino acids: CASSRSLRDGLFPQYF.

The chain has TRBV7-8 and TRBJ1-5; D may be TRBD1 (6 bases). The germline V and J ends were trimmed by 5 bases and 1 base, with 18 bases remaining between them. The CDR3 totals 17 residues. Germline V gene data show CDR1 as SGHVS and CDR2 as FQNEAQ. The CDR3 reads CASSQQGRLESNQPQHF. CDR3 coding DNA: TGTGCCAGCAGCCAACAGGGACGTTTAGAAAGCAATCAGCCCCAGCATTTT.

The chain carries TRBV9 and TRBJ2-7, with D unclear. Deletions cut 0 bases from V and 2 bases from J, with 9 bases between. Germline CDR1 is SGDLS and CDR2 is YYNGEE. This CDR3 has 14 amino acids. The CDR3 protein is CASSVEPSPYEQYF. The CDR3 nucleotides are TGTGCCAGCAGCGTAGAACCCAGTCCCTACGAGCAGTACTTC. Together with reference TRBV9 and TRBJ2-7, the CDR3 gives the full variable domain: DSGVTQTPKHLITATGQRVTLRCSPRSGDLSVYWYQQSLDQGLQFLIQYYNGEERAKGNILERFSAQQFPDLHSELNLSSLELGDSALYFCASSVEPSPYEQYFGPGTRLTVT.

The chain links TRBV30 to TRBJ2-2; weak D call: TRBD1 (6 bases). Germline loops: CDR1 GTSNPN, CDR2 SVGIG (reference sequence). The CDR3 is 15 residues long. V was cut by 0 bases and J by 6 bases, with 14 bases left in between. CDR3 residues: CAWSVGAGVSGELFF. The CDR3 DNA reads TGTGCCTGGAGTGTGGGGGCAGGGGTATCCGGGGAGCTGTTTTTT. Together with reference TRBV30 and TRBJ2-2, the CDR3 gives the full variable domain: SQTIHQWPATLVQPVGSPLSLECTVEGTSNPNLYWYRQAAGRGLQLLFYSVGIGQISSEVPQNLSASRPQDRQFILSSKKLLLSDSGFYLCAWSVGAGVSGELFFGEGSRLTVL.

The V call is TRBV28, the J call TRBJ1-2, with 9 bases that match TRBD1. Germline assignment: CDR1 MDHEN and CDR2 SYDVKM. CDR3 length equals 14 residues. With 5 bases clipped from V and 7 bases from J, the junction kept 8 bases outside the gene matches. Written as DNA, the CDR3 is TGTGCCAGCAGTGCCTTGGACAGGGGCTTTGGCTACACCTTC. As protein: CASSALDRGFGYTF.

The gene calls are TRBV10-1 and TRBJ1-1; D ambiguous. Trimming cost V 4 bases and J 3 bases, with 9 bases left between them. Germline V gene data show CDR1 as WNHNN and CDR2 as SYGVQD (reference sequence). The CDR3 is 13 amino acids. CDR3 coding DNA: TGCGCCAGCAGTGTAAGGGAGTACACTGAAGCTTTCTTT. This encodes CASSVREYTEAFF.

The chain links TRBV29-1 to TRBJ2-1; D is unresolved. The germline V and J ends were trimmed by 6 bases and 7 bases, with 10 bases remaining between them. The CDR3 runs 11 residues. CDR1 and CDR2 (germline): SQVTM, ANQGSEA. DNA for the CDR3: TGCAGCGTCCGGCGAGCTAATGAGCAGTTCTTC. Protein sequence: CSVRRANEQFF.

The chain combines TRBV7-9 with TRBJ2-5, with 14 bases identical to TRBD2. Germline lookup yields CDR1 SEHNR and CDR2 FQNEAQ (reference sequence). This CDR3 has 18 residues. The V and J ends lost 5 bases and 0 bases, in that order; junction bases with no gene match: 8. The CDR3 region has the DNA TGTGCCAGCAGCCTAACGGGGACTAGCGGGAGACACCAAGAGACCCAGTACTTC. Translating it yields CASSLTGTSGRHQETQYF.

J is TRBJ1-3 and V is TRBV28; tentative D call: TRBD1 (6 bases). The CDR3 has 15 amino acids. Germline V gives CDR1 MDHEN, CDR2 SYDVKM. The V and J ends lost 7 bases and 3 bases respectively, with 16 bases between them. In DNA, the CDR3 is TGTGCCAGCACCTACGTGAGGGGGAATGGAAACACCATATATTTT. Translated, it gives CASTYVRGNGNTIYF.

This clone occurred once. This chain connects TRBV18 to TRBJ1-1; D not certain. This CDR3 has 15 amino acids. The V gene lost 3 bases and the J gene lost 3 bases, with 14 bases spanning the gap. Germline V gene data show CDR1 as KGHSH and CDR2 as LQKENI. CDR3 nucleotides: TGTGCCAGCTCACCCATACAGATATCGGACACTGAAGCTTTCTTT. Protein product: CASSPIQISDTEAFF.

The table lists this clone with a few counts. Other DNA sequences in this specimen translate into the identical CDR3. The chain recombines TRBV18 with TRBJ2-2; D gene uncertain. The V end was cut by 1 base, the J end by 1 base, with 1 base between. The length of the CDR3 is 13 residues. Germline CDR1 KGHSH, CDR2 LQKENI. The CDR3: CASSPLNTGELFF. As DNA, the CDR3 is TGTGCCAGCTCACCACTGAACACCGGGGAGCTGTTTTTT. The variable domain in full, with the rest retrieved from reference TRBV18 and TRBJ2-2, is NAGVMQNPRHLVRRRGQEARLRCSPMKGHSHVYWYRQLPEEGLKFMVYLQKENIIDESGMPKERFSAEFPKEGPSILRIQQVVRGDSAAYFCASSPLNTGELFFGEGSRLTVL.

The gene calls are TRBV7-3 and TRBJ2-7, with a tentative D call TRBD2 (6 bases). Per the germline V gene, CDR1 is SGHTA and CDR2 is FQGTGA. V was trimmed by 6 bases and J by 6 bases, leaving 12 bases between them. The CDR3 consists of 12 residues. DNA for the CDR3: TGTGCCAGCAGTTCGCCGGAGGGCGAGCAGTACTTC. Amino acid sequence: CASSSPEGEQYF.

This chain uses TRBV5-5 with TRBJ2-7; D not resolved. Trimming shortened V by 1 base and J by 0 bases, and 5 bases separated the two germline ends. The CDR3 extends over 13 amino acids. Per germline, CDR1 SGHKS and CDR2 YYEKEE (reference sequence). Here the CDR3 DNA reads TGTGCCAGCAGCTTGCCACTCTCCTACGAGCAGTACTTC. It yields the protein CASSLPLSYEQYF.